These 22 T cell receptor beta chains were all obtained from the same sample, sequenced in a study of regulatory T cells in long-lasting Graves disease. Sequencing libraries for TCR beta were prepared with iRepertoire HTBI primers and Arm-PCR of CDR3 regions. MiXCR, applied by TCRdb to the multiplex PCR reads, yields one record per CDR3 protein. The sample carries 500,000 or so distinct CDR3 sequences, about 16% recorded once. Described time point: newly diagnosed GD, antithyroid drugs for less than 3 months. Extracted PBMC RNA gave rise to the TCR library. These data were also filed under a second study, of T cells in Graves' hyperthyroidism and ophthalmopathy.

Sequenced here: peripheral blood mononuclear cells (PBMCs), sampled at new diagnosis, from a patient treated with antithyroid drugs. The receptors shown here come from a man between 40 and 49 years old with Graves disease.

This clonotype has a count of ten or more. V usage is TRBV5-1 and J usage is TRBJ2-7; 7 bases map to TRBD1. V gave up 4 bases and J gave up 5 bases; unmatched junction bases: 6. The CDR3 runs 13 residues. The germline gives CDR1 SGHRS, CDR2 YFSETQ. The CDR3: CASSLRQGNEQYF. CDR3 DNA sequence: TGCGCCAGCAGCCTCCGACAGGGCAACGAGCAGTACTTC.

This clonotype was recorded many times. The CDR3 DNA sequence: TGTGCCTGGAGCTCTTGGGGGGGGGCGACCCCTGAAGCTTTCTTT. Translated: CAWSSWGGATPEAFF. The rearrangement joins TRBV30 to TRBJ1-1, with D perhaps TRBD1 (6 bases). V shed 3 bases and J shed 6 bases, with 20 bases lying between them. CDR1 GTSNPN and CDR2 SVGIG come from the germline V gene (reference sequence). The CDR3 covers 15 residues.

The CDR3 region is CSVGSRGTSNYGYTF. The CDR3 DNA reads as TGCAGCGTCGGGTCCAGGGGGACATCTAACTATGGCTACACCTTC. J is TRBJ1-2 and V is TRBV29-1; 7 bases fit TRBD1. Germline V gene lookup returns CDR1 SQVTM and CDR2 ANQGSEA. Losses at the gene ends were 6 bases for V and 0 bases for J; bases not matched to a gene: 10. The CDR3 consists of 15 residues.

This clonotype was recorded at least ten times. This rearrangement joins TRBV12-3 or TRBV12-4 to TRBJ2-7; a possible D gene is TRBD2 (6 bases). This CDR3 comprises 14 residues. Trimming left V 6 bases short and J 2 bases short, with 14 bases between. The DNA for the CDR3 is TGTGCCAGCAGCCCCGGGACTCTCCCCTACGAGCAGTACTTC. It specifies CASSPGTLPYEQYF.

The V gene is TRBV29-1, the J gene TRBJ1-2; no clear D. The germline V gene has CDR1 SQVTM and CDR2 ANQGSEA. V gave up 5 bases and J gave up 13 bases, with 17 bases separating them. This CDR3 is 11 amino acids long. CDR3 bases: TGCAGCGTTCTGAAAGAGACTGAAGGCACCTTC. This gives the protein CSVLKETEGTF.

The CDR3 DNA is TGCAGTGCTAGCCCCTTTCAGGGGGACCCTGGGGCCAACGTCCTGACTTTC. This gives the protein CSASPFQGDPGANVLTF. This chain links TRBV20-1 with TRBJ2-6, with TRBD1 matching 7 bases. This CDR3 comprises 17 residues. The V segment lost 3 bases and the J segment 2 bases; nucleotides outside the gene matches: 10. Germline loops: CDR1 DFQATT, CDR2 SNEGSKA (reference sequence).

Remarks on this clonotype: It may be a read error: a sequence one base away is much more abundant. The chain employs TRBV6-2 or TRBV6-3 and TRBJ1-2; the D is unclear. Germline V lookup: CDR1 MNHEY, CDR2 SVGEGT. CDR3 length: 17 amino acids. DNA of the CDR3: TGTGCCAGCTGTTACCTTTCCAGACCGCGGGCTAACTATGGCTACACCTTC. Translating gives CASCYLSRPRANYGYTF.

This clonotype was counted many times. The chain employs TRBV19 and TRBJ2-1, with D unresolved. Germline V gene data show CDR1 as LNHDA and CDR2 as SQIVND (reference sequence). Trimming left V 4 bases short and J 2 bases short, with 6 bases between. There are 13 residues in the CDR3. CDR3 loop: CASSSTTYNEQFF. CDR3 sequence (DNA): TGTGCCAGTAGTAGTACAACCTACAATGAGCAGTTCTTC.

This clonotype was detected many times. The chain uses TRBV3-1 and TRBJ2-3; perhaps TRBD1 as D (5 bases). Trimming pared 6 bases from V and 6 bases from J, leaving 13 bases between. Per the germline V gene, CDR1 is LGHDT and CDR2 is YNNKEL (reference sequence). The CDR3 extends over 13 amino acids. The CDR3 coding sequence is TGTGCCAGCAGTCAGGGAATGGTCGATACGCAGTATTTT. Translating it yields CASSQGMVDTQYF.

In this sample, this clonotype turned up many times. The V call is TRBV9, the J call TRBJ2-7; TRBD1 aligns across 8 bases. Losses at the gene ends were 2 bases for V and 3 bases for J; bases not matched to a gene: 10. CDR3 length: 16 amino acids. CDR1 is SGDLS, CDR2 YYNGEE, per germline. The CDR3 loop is CASSVGIGQGLYEQYF. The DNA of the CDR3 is TGTGCCAGCAGCGTCGGAATCGGACAGGGTCTCTACGAGCAGTACTTC.

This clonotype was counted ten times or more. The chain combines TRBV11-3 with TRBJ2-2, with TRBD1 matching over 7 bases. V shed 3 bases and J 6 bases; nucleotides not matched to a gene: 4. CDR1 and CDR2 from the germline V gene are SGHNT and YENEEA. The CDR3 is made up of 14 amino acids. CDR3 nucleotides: TGTGCCAGCAGCTTGGGACAGAGCTCCGGGGAGCTGTTTTTT. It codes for CASSLGQSSGELFF.

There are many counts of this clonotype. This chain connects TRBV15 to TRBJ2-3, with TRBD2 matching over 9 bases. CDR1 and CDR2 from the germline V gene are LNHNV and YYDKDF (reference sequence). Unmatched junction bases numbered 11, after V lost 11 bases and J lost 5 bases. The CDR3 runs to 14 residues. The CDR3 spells CAVQQAGGEDTQYF. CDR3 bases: TGTGCCGTGCAACAGGCGGGAGGGGAAGATACGCAGTATTTT.

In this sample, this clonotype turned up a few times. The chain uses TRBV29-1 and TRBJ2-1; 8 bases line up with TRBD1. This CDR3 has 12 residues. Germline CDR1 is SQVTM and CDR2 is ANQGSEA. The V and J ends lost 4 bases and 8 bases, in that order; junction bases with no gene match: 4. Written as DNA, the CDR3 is TGCAGCGTTGTCAGGGGGCGCGATGAGCAGTTCTTC. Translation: CSVVRGRDEQFF.

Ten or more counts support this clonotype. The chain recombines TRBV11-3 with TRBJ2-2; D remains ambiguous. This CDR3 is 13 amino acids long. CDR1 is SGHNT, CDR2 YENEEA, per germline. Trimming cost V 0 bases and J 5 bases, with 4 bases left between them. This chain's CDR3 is CASSLEQTGELFF. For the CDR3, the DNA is TGTGCCAGCAGCTTAGAACAGACCGGGGAGCTGTTTTTT.

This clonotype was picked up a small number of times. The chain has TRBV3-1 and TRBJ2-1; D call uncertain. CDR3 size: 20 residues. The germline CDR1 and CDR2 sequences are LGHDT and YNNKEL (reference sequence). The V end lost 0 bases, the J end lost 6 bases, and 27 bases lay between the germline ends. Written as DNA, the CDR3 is TGTGCCAGCAGCCAAGATAGGCCCCCGCCGGGTGTAGTACTTCTCAATGAGCAGTTCTTC. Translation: CASSQDRPPPGVVLLNEQFF.

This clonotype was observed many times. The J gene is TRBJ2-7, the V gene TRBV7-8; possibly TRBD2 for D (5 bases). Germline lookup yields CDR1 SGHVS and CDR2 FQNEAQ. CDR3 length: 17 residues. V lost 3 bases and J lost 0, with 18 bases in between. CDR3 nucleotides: TGTGCCAGCAGCTTTTCAGGTTTACAGCGGAGCTCCTACGAGCAGTACTTC. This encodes CASSFSGLQRSSYEQYF. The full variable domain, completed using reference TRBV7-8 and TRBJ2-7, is GAGVSQSPRYKVAKRGQDVALRCDPISGHVSLFWYQQALGQGPEFLTYFQNEAQLDKSGLPSDRFFAERPEGSVSTLKIQRTQQEDSAVYLCASSFSGLQRSSYEQYFGPGTRLTVT.

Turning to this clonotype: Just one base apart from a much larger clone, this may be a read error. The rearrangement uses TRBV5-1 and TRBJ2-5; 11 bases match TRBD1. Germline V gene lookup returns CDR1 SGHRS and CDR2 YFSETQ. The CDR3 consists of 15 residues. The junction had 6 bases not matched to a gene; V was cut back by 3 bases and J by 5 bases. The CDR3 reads CASSSWDRGGETQYF. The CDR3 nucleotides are TGCGCCAGCAGCTCCTGGGACAGGGGGGGGGAGACCCAGTACTTC.

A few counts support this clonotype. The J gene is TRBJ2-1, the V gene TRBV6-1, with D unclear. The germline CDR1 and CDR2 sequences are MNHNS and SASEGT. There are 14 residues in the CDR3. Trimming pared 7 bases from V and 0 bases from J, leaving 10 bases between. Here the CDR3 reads CASITTISYNEQFF. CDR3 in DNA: TGTGCCAGCATTACGACAATCTCCTACAATGAGCAGTTCTTC.

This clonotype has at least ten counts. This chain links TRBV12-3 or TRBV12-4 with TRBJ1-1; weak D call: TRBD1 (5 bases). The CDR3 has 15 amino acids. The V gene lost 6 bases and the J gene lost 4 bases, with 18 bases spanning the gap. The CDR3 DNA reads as TGTGCCAGCAGCCCAGGGAGTAGGGCGGGCACTGAAGCTTTCTTT. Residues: CASSPGSRAGTEAFF.

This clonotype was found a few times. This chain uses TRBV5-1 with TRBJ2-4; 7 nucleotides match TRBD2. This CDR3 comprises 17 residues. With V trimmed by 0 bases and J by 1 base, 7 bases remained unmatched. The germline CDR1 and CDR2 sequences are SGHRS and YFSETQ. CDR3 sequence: CASSLGEGGPAKNIQYF. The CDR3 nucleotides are TGCGCCAGCAGCTTGGGCGAGGGAGGGCCGGCCAAAAACATTCAGTACTTC. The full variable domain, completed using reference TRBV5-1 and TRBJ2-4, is KAGVTQTPRYLIKTRGQQVTLSCSPISGHRSVSWYQQTPGQGLQFLFEYFSETQRNKGNFPGRFSGRQFSNSRSEMNVSTLELGDSALYLCASSLGEGGPAKNIQYFGAGTRLSVL.

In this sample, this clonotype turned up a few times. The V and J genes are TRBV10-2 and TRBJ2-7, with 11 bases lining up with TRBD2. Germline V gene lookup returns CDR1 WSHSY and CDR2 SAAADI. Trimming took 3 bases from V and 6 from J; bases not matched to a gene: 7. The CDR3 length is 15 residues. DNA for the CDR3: TGCGCCAGCAGTGAAACTAGCGGGAGATCGGCCGAGCAGTACTTC. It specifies CASSETSGRSAEQYF.

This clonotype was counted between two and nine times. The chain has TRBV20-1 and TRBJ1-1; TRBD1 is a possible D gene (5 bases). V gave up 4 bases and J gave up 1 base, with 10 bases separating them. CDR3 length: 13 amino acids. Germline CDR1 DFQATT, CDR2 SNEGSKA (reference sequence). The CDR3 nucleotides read TGCAGTGCTACAAGGGACCAGAACACTGAAGCTTTCTTT. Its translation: CSATRDQNTEAFF.